This is a list of T cell receptor beta chains from one sample in a study of T cells in Graves' hyperthyroidism and ophthalmopathy. Using its own MiXCR run on the multiplex PCR reads, TCRdb lists one record per CDR3 protein. The sample yields about 300,000 distinct CDR3 sequences, roughly an eighth seen once. The sequenced sample was blood. These receptors were collected from a woman in her thirties or forties with Graves' hyperthyroidism. CDR3s include the opening cysteine and the closing phenylalanine or tryptophan.

V	J	CDR3
TRBV19	TRBJ1-5	CASSLGTADQPQHF
TRBV9	TRBJ2-2	CASSVVGQGAPPGELFF
TRBV2	TRBJ2-3	CASSEAPGLAPFTQYF
TRBV7-2	TRBJ1-1	CASSHGGGRNREAFF
TRBV20-1	TRBJ2-7	CSARLGEILDEQYF
TRBV19	TRBJ2-1	CASSVNAGTGGYEQFF
TRBV3-1	TRBJ1-1	CASSQDRGRNTEAFF
TRBV29-1	TRBJ1-1	CSVEEGSTGAFF
TRBV7-9	TRBJ1-2	CASSATGRIYGYTF
TRBV7-9	TRBJ1-2	CASRLAGAPDYGYTF
TRBV28	TRBJ1-2	CASSLLPSYGYTF
TRBV6-1	TRBJ1-2	CASQLVAGHGYTF
TRBV28	TRBJ2-5	CATQGDGGQETQYF
TRBV28	TRBJ1-6	CASRPGPRPPALHF
TRBV27	TRBJ1-2	CASSRVNGAYTF
TRBV7-9	TRBJ1-5	CTSSLDLYQPQHF